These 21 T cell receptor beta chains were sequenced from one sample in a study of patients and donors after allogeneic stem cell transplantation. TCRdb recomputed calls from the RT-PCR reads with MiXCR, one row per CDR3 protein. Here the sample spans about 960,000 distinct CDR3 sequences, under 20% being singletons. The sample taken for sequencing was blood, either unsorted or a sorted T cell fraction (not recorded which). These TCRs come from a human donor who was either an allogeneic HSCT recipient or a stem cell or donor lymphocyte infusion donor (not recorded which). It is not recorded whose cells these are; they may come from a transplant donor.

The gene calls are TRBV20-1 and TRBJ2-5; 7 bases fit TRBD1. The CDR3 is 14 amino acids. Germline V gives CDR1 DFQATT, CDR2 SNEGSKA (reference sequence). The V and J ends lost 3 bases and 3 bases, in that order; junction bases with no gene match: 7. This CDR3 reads CSARRWGTEETQYF. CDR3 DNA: TGCAGTGCTAGGCGGTGGGGGACAGAAGAGACCCAGTACTTC.

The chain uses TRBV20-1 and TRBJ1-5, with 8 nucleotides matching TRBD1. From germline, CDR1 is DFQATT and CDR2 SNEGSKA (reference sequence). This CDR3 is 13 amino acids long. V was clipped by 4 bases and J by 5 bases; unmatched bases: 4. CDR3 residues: CSATDRGYQPQHF. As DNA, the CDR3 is TGCAGTGCTACCGACAGGGGATATCAGCCCCAGCATTTT.

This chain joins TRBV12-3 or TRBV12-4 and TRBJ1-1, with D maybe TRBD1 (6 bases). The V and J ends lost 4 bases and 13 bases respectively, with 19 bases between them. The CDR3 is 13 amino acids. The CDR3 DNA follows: TGTGCCAGCAGTTCATCAGGGGCCAGGGGAGGTTTCTTT. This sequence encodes CASSSSGARGGFF.

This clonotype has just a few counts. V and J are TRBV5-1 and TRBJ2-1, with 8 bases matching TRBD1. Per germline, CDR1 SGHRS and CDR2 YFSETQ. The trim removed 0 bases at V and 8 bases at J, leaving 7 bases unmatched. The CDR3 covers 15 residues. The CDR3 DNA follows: TGCGCCAGCAGCTTGGCTCAGGGGGCCAGGGATGAGCAGTTCTTC. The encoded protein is CASSLAQGARDEQFF.

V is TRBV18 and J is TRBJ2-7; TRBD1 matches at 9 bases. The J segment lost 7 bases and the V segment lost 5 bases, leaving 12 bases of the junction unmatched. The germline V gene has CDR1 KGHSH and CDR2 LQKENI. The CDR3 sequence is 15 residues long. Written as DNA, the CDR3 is TGTGCCAGCTCATCTGGATCCGGGACAGGGCGAGAGCAGTACTTC. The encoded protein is CASSSGSGTGREQYF.

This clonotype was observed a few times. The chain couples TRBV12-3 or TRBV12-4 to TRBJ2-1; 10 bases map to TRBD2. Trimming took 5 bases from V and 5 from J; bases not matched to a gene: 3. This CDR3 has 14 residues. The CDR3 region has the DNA TGTGCCAGCAGTCCTAGCGGGAGTAACAATGAGCAGTTCTTC. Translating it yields CASSPSGSNNEQFF.

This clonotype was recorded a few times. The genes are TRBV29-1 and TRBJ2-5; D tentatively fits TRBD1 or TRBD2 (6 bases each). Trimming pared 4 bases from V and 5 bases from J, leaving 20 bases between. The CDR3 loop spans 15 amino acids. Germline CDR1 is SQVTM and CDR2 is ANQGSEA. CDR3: CSVGTTHRARETQYF. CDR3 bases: TGCAGCGTTGGGACTACCCACAGGGCCCGGGAGACCCAGTACTTC.

DNA of the CDR3: TGCGCCAGCAGCTGGGGCCGTCAGGTAGGGTACGAGCAGTACTTC. It specifies CASSWGRQVGYEQYF. The rearrangement links TRBV5-1 to TRBJ2-7; D perhaps matches TRBD1 (5 bases). Germline loops: CDR1 SGHRS, CDR2 YFSETQ. V was clipped by 3 bases and J by 4 bases, with 17 bases between them. The CDR3 spans 15 residues.

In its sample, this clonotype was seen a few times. The CDR3 reads CASRAGTASNQPQHF. DNA for the CDR3: TGTGCCAGCAGGGCGGGGACAGCTAGCAATCAGCCCCAGCATTTT. V is TRBV12-3 or TRBV12-4 and J is TRBJ1-5, with 7 bases aligning to TRBD1. The CDR3 loop spans 15 amino acids. V shed 6 bases and J 0 bases; nucleotides not matched to a gene: 5.

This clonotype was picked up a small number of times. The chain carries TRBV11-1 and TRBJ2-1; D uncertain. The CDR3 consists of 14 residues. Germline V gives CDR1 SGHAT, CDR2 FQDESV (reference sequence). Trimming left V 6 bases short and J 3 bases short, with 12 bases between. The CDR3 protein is CASRPRDSYNEQFF. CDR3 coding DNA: TGTGCCAGCAGGCCCAGAGATAGCTACAATGAGCAGTTCTTC.

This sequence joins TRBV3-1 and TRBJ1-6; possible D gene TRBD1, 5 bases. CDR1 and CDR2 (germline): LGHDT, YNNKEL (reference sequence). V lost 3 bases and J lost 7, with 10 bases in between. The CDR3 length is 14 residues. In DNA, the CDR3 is TGTGCCAGCAGCCACGGCAGGGACAATTCACCCCTCCACTTT. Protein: CASSHGRDNSPLHF.

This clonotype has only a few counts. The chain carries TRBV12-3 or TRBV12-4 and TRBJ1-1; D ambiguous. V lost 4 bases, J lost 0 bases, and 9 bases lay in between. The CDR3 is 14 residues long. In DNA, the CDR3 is TGTGCCAGCAGTTCCCACAACATGAACACTGAAGCTTTCTTT. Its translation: CASSSHNMNTEAFF.

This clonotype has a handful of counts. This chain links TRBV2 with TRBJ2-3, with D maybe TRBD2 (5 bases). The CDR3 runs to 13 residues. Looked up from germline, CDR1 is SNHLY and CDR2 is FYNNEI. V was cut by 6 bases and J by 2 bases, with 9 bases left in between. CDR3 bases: TGTGCCAGCAGGACGGACTCCACAGATACGCAGTATTTT. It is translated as CASRTDSTDTQYF.

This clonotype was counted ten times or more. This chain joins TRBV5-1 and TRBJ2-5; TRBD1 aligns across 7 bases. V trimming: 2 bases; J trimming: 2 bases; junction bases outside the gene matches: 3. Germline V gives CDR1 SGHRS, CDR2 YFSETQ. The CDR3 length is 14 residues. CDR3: CASSFLDRQETQYF. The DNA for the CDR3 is TGCGCCAGCAGCTTCCTGGACAGGCAAGAGACCCAGTACTTC. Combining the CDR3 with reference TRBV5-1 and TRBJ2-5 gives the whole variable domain KAGVTQTPRYLIKTRGQQVTLSCSPISGHRSVSWYQQTPGQGLQFLFEYFSETQRNKGNFPGRFSGRQFSNSRSEMNVSTLELGDSALYLCASSFLDRQETQYFGPGTRLLVL.

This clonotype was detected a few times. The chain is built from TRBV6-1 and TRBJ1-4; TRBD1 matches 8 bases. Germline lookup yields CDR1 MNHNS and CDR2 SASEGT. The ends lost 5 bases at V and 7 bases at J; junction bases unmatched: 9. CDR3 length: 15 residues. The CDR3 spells CASSPPGQVLEKLFF. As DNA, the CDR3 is TGTGCCAGCAGTCCCCCGGGACAGGTCCTTGAAAAACTGTTTTTT.

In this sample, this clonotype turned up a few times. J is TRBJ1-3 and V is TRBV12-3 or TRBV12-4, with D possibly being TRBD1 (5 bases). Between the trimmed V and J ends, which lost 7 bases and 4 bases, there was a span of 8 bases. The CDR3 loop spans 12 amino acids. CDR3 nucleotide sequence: TGTGCCAGCATACGGGGGGGAAACACCATATATTTT. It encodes CASIRGGNTIYF.

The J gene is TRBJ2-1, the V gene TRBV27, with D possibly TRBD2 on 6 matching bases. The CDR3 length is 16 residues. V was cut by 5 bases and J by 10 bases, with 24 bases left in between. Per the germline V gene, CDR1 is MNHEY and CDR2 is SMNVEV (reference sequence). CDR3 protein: CASSPVRWGVAREQFF. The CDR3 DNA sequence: TGTGCCAGCAGTCCCGTCCGTTGGGGGGTAGCGCGGGAGCAGTTCTTC.

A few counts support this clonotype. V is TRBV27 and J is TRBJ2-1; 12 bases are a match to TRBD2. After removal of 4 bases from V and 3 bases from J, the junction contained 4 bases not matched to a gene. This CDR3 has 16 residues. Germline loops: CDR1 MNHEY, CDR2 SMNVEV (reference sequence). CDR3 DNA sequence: TGTGCCAGCAGTTGGACTAGCGGGGTCCTCTACAATGAGCAGTTCTTC. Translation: CASSWTSGVLYNEQFF.

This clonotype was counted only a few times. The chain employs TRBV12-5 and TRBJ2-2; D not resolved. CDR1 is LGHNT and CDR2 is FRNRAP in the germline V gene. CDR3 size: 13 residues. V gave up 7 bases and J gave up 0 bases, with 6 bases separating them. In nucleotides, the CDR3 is TGTGCTAGTGCCAGTTCGAACACCGGGGAGCTGTTTTTT. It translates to CASASSNTGELFF.

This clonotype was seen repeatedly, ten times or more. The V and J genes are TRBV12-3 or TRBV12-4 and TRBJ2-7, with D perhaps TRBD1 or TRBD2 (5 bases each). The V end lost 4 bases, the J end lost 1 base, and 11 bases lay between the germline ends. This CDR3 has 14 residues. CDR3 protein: CASSSSWGSYEQYF. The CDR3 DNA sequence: TGTGCCAGCAGTTCTAGCTGGGGGTCCTACGAGCAGTACTTC.

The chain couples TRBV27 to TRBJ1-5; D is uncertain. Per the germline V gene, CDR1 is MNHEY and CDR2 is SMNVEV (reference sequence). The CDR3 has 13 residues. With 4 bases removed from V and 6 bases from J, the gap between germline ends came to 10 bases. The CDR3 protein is CASSSERGQPQHF. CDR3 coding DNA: TGTGCCAGCAGTTCGGAGAGAGGTCAGCCCCAGCATTTT.